These 2 T cell receptor beta chains originate from one sample sequenced in a study of blood T cells in healthy people across ages. Primers used in a second PCR of about 7 to 12 cycles were a sample-barcoded 5' primer and a J-beta primer mix. TCRdb redid the calling of the 5' RACE reads with MiXCR, one entry per CDR3 protein. Found here are around 1.5 million distinct CDR3 sequences, roughly 40% of them singletons; the top ten hold roughly 7.9%. The specimen was blood. These receptors were obtained from a woman aged 18 to 35 in good health.

The gene calls are TRBV27 and TRBJ1-5, with 7 nucleotides matching TRBD1. The CDR3 loop spans 12 amino acids. Trimming took 6 bases from V and 9 from J; bases not matched to a gene: 5. Germline CDR1 MNHEY, CDR2 SMNVEV (reference sequence). The CDR3 sequence is CASSQQGLPQHF. In DNA, the CDR3 is TGTGCCAGCAGCCAACAGGGGCTGCCCCAGCATTTT.

This clonotype was observed a few times. The J gene is TRBJ2-7, the V gene TRBV28; D not certain. This CDR3 has 13 residues. Germline V gene data show CDR1 as MDHEN and CDR2 as SYDVKM. The ends were cut back, 7 bases at V and 3 bases at J, with 13 bases in the middle. CDR3 sequence reads: CASKLPLLYEQYF. The CDR3 DNA is TGTGCCAGCAAACTCCCGCTCCTCTACGAGCAGTACTTC.